This T cell receptor beta chain was identified in a study of blood T cell repertoires in COVID-19. Study-level background: Samples taken during acute and convalescent COVID-19 were collected in the United States, Italy and Spain. The cDNA or gDNA used as material had been derived from T cells, B-cell-depleted T cells, or PBMCs.

TCRdb's copy holds only in-frame clones and misses some; the assay was immunoSEQ multiplex PCR. The sample gives roughly 240,000 clones, 80% to 90% of which show up once; just over 2.5% is in the top ten. Enrollees, about 18 to 95 years old, lived in 24 US areas. Germline V gives CDR1 GTSNPN, CDR2 SVGIG (reference sequence). CDR3 length: 12 residues. Between the trimmed V and J ends, which lost 0 bases and 7 bases, there was a span of 9 bases. The sequenced sample consisted of PBMCs or T cells enriched from blood (not recorded which). This receptor was obtained from a woman aged 25 to 39 with acute COVID-19. This chain connects TRBV30 to TRBJ1-1, with D perhaps matching TRBD1 (6 bases). The CDR3 spells CAWSVEGGEAFF. CDR3 nucleotides: TGTGCCTGGAGTGTGGAAGGGGGTGAAGCTTTCTTT.